This T cell receptor beta chain was profiled in a study of Ad26.COV2.S vaccination and SARS-CoV-2 variants. This CDR3 has 15 amino acids. From germline, CDR1 is LNHDA and CDR2 SQIVND (reference sequence). J was trimmed by 4 bases and V by 1 base; bases with no gene match: 5. Only in-frame clones appear in the TCRdb table, and some are missing; sequencing was by immunoSEQ multiplex PCR. The table shows more than 300,000 clones, with 86% occurring only once. Treatment denoted: roughly 18 received Ad26.COV2.S at low or high dose, single or two shots; a few received placebo; per-sample allocation not given. The samples were gathered on day 63 after the first injection of vaccine or placebo.

The gene calls are TRBV19 and TRBJ2-3; 7 bases map to TRBD2. The input for sequencing was peripheral blood, taken in a trial of Ad26.COV2.S vaccine versus placebo. The clonotype originates from a person aged 18 to 65 who received the Ad26.COV2.S COVID-19 vaccine or a placebo. Here the CDR3 reads CASSIAGGVSDTQYF. CDR3 nucleotide sequence: TGTGCCAGTAGTATAGCGGGGGGAGTATCAGATACGCAGTATTTT.